This T cell receptor beta chain was found in a study of technical replicates of blood from a handful of donors. The table came from immunoSEQ multiplex PCR; TCRdb's copy has only in-frame clones and leaves some out. The sample shows more than 65,000 clones, more than 90% of them seen only once. CDR3 length equals 17 residues. V was cut by 2 bases and J by 1 base, with 17 bases left in between. Germline CDR1 reads MDHEN; CDR2 reads SYDVKM. The rearrangement uses TRBV28 and TRBJ1-2; D possibly corresponds to TRBD1 (5 bases). Sequenced material: T cells isolated from PBMCs. The clonotype was recovered from a human donor in good health. The CDR3 reads CASSLRGGESNNYGYTF. The CDR3 DNA reads TGTGCCAGCAGTTTAAGGGGAGGAGAATCTAATAACTATGGCTACACCTTC.